Listed below are T cell receptor beta chains from one sample, sequenced in a study of shared clonotypes between healthy human individuals. TCRdb's copy holds only in-frame clones and misses some; the assay was immunoSEQ multiplex PCR. The table lists over 700,000 clones, 72% of them singletons. Sequencing was performed on memory CD4+ T cells sorted from blood. Receptor source: a woman in her twenties or thirties in good health. The CDR3 runs from the conserved cysteine through the conserved F or W. Each record gives: V gene, D gene, clone size, J gene, CDR3 protein, CDR3 DNA. D genes are given only for firm matches. Not all rows give a size; the values are once, few, many and, for expanded clones, a class.

TRBV7-8	TRBD2	once	TRBJ2-2	CASSSRAGVRTGELFF	TGTGCCAGCAGCTCCCGAGCGGGAGTGAGGACCGGGGAGCTGTTTTTT
TRBV21-1	NA	NA	TRBJ2-1	CASSKLGGELADSYNEQFF	TGTGCCAGCAGCAAATTGGGTGGGGAACTAGCGGACTCCTACAATGAGCAGTTCTTC
TRBV30	TRBD2	few	TRBJ2-3	CAFRLAGGGDTQYF	TGTGCCTTCCGACTAGCGGGAGGGGGAGATACGCAGTATTTT
TRBV27	NA	NA	TRBJ1-3	CASSYWPRGPGNTIYF	TGTGCCAGCAGTTACTGGCCCAGGGGCCCTGGAAACACCATATATTTT
TRBV7-6	NA	NA	TRBJ1-3	CASLGGNTIYF	TGTGCCAGCCTCGGTGGAAACACCATATATTTT
TRBV5-1	TRBD2	NA	TRBJ2-3	CASSQGTSGSTDTQYF	TGCGCCAGCAGCCAAGGGACTAGCGGGAGTACAGATACGCAGTATTTT
TRBV12-2	NA	NA	TRBJ2-7	CASRAPGQGAPSYEQYF	TGTGCAAGTCGAGCTCCGGGACAGGGGGCGCCCTCCTACGAGCAGTACTTC
TRBV4-1	TRBD2	NA	TRBJ2-2	CASSRRPPRTSGDNTGELFF	TGCGCCAGCAGCCGGAGGCCCCCGCGGACTAGCGGGGACAACACCGGGGAGCTGTTTTTT
TRBV28	TRBD1	NA	TRBJ1-2	CASTPPRQGVYGYTF	TGTGCCAGCACTCCCCCAAGACAGGGGGTTTATGGCTACACCTTC
TRBV10-3	NA	NA	TRBJ2-7	CAISERQESIEQYF	TGTGCCATCAGTGAGAGACAGGAGTCGATAGAGCAGTACTTC
TRBV5-1	TRBD2	NA	TRBJ2-7	CASSLGGTRNYEQYF	TGCGCCAGCAGCTTGGGTGGGACTAGGAACTACGAGCAGTACTTC
TRBV28	NA	NA	TRBJ2-2	CASSLRSWRQVGNTGELFF	TGTGCCAGCAGCTTAAGGTCGTGGAGACAGGTCGGGAACACCGGGGAGCTGTTTTTT
TRBV11-2	TRBD1	NA	TRBJ2-1	CASSLGSRGPGYEQFF	TGTGCCAGCAGCTTAGGTTCAAGGGGGCCGGGATATGAGCAGTTCTTC
TRBV12-5	TRBD2	NA	TRBJ2-1	CARDSGRAGNEQFF	TGTGCTAGGGATAGCGGGAGGGCCGGCAATGAGCAGTTCTTC
TRBV5-1	TRBD2	few	TRBJ2-5	CASSLHTGGQETQYF	TGCGCCAGCAGCTTGCACACGGGAGGGCAAGAGACCCAGTACTTC
TRBV5-1	TRBD1	NA	TRBJ2-2	CASSLGRTGGGDTGELFF	TGCGCCAGCAGCTTGGGTCGTACAGGGGGCGGGGACACCGGGGAGCTGTTTTTT
TRBV4-1	NA	NA	TRBJ2-7	CASSQGAGEPYEQYF	TGCGCCAGCAGCCAAGGGGCAGGGGAGCCCTACGAGCAGTACTTC
TRBV5-1	NA	few	TRBJ2-5	CASSLASAGLQETQYF	TGCGCCAGCAGCTTGGCCTCGGCTGGTTTACAAGAGACCCAGTACTTC
TRBV5-1	NA	NA	TRBJ1-1	CASSLGGVLNTEAFF	TGCGCTAGCAGCTTGGGAGGGGTATTGAACACTGAAGCTTTCTTT
TRBV12-5	TRBD2	few	TRBJ2-2	CASGFRGAGGPTGELFF	TGTGCTAGTGGTTTCCGTGGGGCGGGAGGACCCACCGGGGAGCTGTTTTTT
TRBV27	TRBD1	once	TRBJ1-6	CASLGQGNSPLHF	TGTGCCAGTTTGGGACAGGGCAATTCACCCCTCCACTTT
TRBV5-1	TRBD1	NA	TRBJ1-4	CASSLGDRDSTVLFF	TGCGCCAGCAGCTTGGGGGACAGGGATTCGACAGTACTGTTTTTT
TRBV7-2	NA	NA	TRBJ2-1	CASSLALGGLGNNEQFF	TGTGCCAGCAGCTTAGCGCTAGGGGGGTTAGGCAACAATGAGCAGTTCTTC
TRBV11-2	NA	NA	TRBJ2-5	CASSQRGSAGETQYF	TGTGCCAGCAGCCAGAGGGGGTCCGCCGGGGAGACCCAGTACTTC
TRBV6-6	NA	NA	TRBJ2-7	CASSTAGASSYEQYF	TGTGCCAGCAGTACAGCGGGCGCTTCCTCCTACGAGCAGTACTTC
TRBV10-3	NA	many	TRBJ2-7	CAIGGNYEQYF	TGTGCCATCGGCGGAAACTACGAGCAGTACTTC
TRBV27	NA	NA	TRBJ2-4	CASAARDRGAKNIQYF	TGTGCCAGCGCGGCAAGGGATCGAGGGGCCAAAAACATTCAGTACTTC
TRBV5-6	TRBD2	NA	TRBJ2-3	CASGLLAGSGDTQYF	TGTGCCAGCGGTCTTCTAGCGGGAAGTGGAGATACGCAGTATTTT
TRBV7-1	NA	few	TRBJ1-1	CASSASTENTEAFF	TGTGCCAGCAGCGCCTCGACAGAGAACACTGAAGCTTTCTTT
TRBV7-2	NA	few	TRBJ2-5	CASSLSQSQETQYF	TGTGCCAGCAGCTTATCACAGAGCCAAGAGACCCAGTACTTC
TRBV5-1	NA	few	TRBJ2-5	CASSLANRGRKETQYF	TGCGCCAGCAGCTTGGCCAACCGGGGGAGGAAAGAGACCCAGTACTTC
TRBV28	NA	NA	TRBJ1-5	CASSLMTASNQPQHF	TGTGCCAGCAGTTTAATGACGGCAAGCAATCAGCCCCAGCATTTT
TRBV2	TRBD1	NA	TRBJ2-5	CASGLTQGWETQYF	TGTGCCAGCGGTCTCACACAGGGGTGGGAGACCCAGTACTTC
TRBV18	NA	NA	TRBJ2-3	CASSPPEGVSTDTQYF	TGTGCCAGCTCACCACCGGAGGGAGTTAGCACAGATACGCAGTATTTT
TRBV15	NA	NA	TRBJ2-3	CATSRDFKGTDTQYF	TGTGCCACCAGCAGAGATTTTAAGGGAACAGATACGCAGTATTTT
TRBV7-9	TRBD1	NA	TRBJ1-2	CASSSFSSGQDYGYTF	TGTGCCAGCAGTTCATTCAGCTCGGGACAGGACTATGGCTACACCTTC
TRBV30	TRBD2	NA	TRBJ2-1	CAWNLGGSEQFF	TGTGCCTGGAATCTGGGCGGGAGTGAGCAGTTCTTC
TRBV11-2	TRBD2	NA	TRBJ2-7	CASSVGLANIYEQYF	TGTGCCAGCAGCGTGGGACTAGCGAATATCTACGAGCAGTACTTC
TRBV5-1	NA	NA	TRBJ1-1	CASRVDENTEAFF	TGCGCCAGCAGAGTGGACGAGAACACTGAAGCTTTCTTT
TRBV2	NA	NA	TRBJ2-6	CASRRRAVTGANVLTF	TGTGCCAGCAGAAGGAGGGCTGTCACTGGGGCCAACGTCCTGACTTTC
TRBV5-6	NA	NA	TRBJ1-5	CASSVGLRDQPQHF	TGTGCCAGCAGTGTCGGGCTTCGGGATCAGCCCCAGCATTTT
TRBV9	NA	NA	TRBJ1-2	CASSVSPVTNYGYTF	TGTGCCAGCAGCGTAAGCCCAGTAACTAACTATGGCTACACCTTC
TRBV19	NA	NA	TRBJ1-1	CARRQGGTEAFF	TGTGCCAGACGCCAGGGAGGCACTGAAGCTTTCTTT